This entry features one T cell receptor (beta chain) sequence. This clonotype was seen many times. The antigen it binds to is not known. No much larger clonotype is one base removed from it; base qualities were not supplied. The TCR beta CDR3 regions were amplified from RNA transcripts. The TCR CDR3 was subjected to a first round of RT-PCR using the HTBI primer set and the Qiagen OneStep RT-PCR kit. A second multiplex PCR round built the libraries, followed by size selection and purification. Libraries were sequenced paired-end with 100 bp reads on an Illumina HiSeq2000. The authors processed their data as follows. SOAPnuke was used to process the raw data, with reads discarded if the reads contained adapters or uncalled bases, had a mean Phred below 15, or lacked an exact constant-primer or identifier match. High-quality paired reads were merged with COPE v1.2.5, and unique nucleotide sequences were defined as clonotypes. MiTCR v1.1 was used to align clonotypes to the IMGT TRBV, TRBD and TRBJ reference segments. The analysis was restricted to V-J combinations with a frequency above 0.0001, which together covered 99% to 99.2% of the repertoires. A TCS score was defined as the ratio of F50 (clonal expansion) to E x V (chaos), with BLOSUM62-based TCRdist applied between CDR3 peptides within each V-J. Welch's t-statistics and random forest reduced 500 to 650 V-J features to about 13, which were used in a naive Bayes classifier (R e1071). TCRdb applied fastp at Q25 and MiXCR to the public reads, then kept only in-frame beta chains. All rows with the same CDR3 protein become a single entry with the most common DNA and genes. TCRdb, not the authors, supplied the V and J calls. This sample is represented by hundreds of thousands of distinct CDR3 sequences; over 13% of them were singletons. Of the sample, 25% to 30% is held by the ten largest clones.

These data originate in a study of T cells in Graves' hyperthyroidism and ophthalmopathy (dated by TCRdb to about 2019). Notes on the research overall: Peripheral blood was sampled at the time of initial diagnosis, prior to any treatment. A discovery cohort of roughly 100 patients, roughly 45 with Graves' ophthalmopathy and more than 55 with stable Graves' hyperthyroidism, was used to find distinguishing TCR V-J signatures. Prospective prediction of ophthalmopathy was tested in an independent validation cohort of approximately 19 hyperthyroidism patients and 17 patients who later progressed to ophthalmopathy. The 100 discovery patients were randomly split 7:3 into training and test sets. In addition, the study compared T-cell repertoires in thyroid tissue and in blood from about 6 Graves' hyperthyroidism patients. Following sampling, methimazole starting at 30 mg daily was given to hyperthyroidism patients, and high-dose intravenous methylprednisolone was given to ophthalmopathy patients. The paper reports TCR Vbeta CDR3 sequencing of approximately 140 peripheral blood samples: under 45 ophthalmopathy, around 80 hyperthyroidism and around 17 progressor patients. Study-wide conclusions, independent of this receptor: No statistical method was used to fix the sample size in advance, and group allocation was not hidden from the investigators. During validation, the model predicted progression to ophthalmopathy a median of about 6.3 months ahead of onset, with around 70% sensitivity and 72% to 80% specificity. Ophthalmopathy was separated from stable hyperthyroidism by a 13 V-J signature model, with approximately 85% sensitivity and 81% to 83% specificity obtained in cross-validation and 80%/75% obtained in testing. Blood samples also contained most of the expanded thyroid clonotypes (frequency above 0.001), which suggests that blood repertoires may reflect thyroid immune responses.

Trimming removed 0 bases from V and 4 bases from J, leaving 6 bases between the germline ends. The germline V gene (reference sequence) supplies CDR1 MNHNY and CDR2 SVGAGI. Its CDR3 holds 14 amino acids, cysteine through phenylalanine. The retained sequence is limited to the CDR3, 42 bases, with the frame set at the first base. Ophthalmopathy patients had moderately to severely active disease, with a Clinical Activity Score of 3 or more, a NOSPECS grade of 4 or more, and a disease duration of less than 3 months. Patients with uncontrolled infections, other autoimmune diseases, pregnancy or lactation were excluded. Clinical symptoms, serum thyroxine and TRAb, thyroid ultrasound, and orbital computed tomography formed the basis for the diagnoses. Ficoll-Paque density gradient centrifugation was used to isolate PBMCs from 8 to 10 ml of fresh peripheral blood. Trizol reagent was used to extract total RNA, and RNA quality was then checked on an Agilent 2100 Bioanalyzer.

The receptor was derived from a middle-aged man with Graves' ophthalmopathy. The sequenced material came from blood. The V gene is TRBV6-6 and the J gene is TRBJ1-4; the D gene is unclear. The CDR3 has the sequence CASSYSLGNEKLFF. The DNA is TGTGCCAGCAGTTACTCTCTGGGTAATGAAAAACTGTTTTTT.